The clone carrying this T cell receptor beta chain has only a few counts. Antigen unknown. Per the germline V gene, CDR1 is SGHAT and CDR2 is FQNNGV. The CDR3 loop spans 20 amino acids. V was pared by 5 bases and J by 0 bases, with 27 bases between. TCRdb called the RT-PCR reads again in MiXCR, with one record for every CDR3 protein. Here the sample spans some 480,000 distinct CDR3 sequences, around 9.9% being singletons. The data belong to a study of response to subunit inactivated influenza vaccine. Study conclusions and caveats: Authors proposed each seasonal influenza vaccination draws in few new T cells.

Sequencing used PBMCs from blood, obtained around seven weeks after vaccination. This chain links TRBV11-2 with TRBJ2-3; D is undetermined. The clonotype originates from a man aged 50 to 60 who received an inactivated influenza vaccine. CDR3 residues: CASSPARLQLIPLSTDTQYF. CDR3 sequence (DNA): TGTGCCAGCAGCCCAGCTCGACTCCAATTGATACCCCTAAGCACAGATACGCAGTATTTT.